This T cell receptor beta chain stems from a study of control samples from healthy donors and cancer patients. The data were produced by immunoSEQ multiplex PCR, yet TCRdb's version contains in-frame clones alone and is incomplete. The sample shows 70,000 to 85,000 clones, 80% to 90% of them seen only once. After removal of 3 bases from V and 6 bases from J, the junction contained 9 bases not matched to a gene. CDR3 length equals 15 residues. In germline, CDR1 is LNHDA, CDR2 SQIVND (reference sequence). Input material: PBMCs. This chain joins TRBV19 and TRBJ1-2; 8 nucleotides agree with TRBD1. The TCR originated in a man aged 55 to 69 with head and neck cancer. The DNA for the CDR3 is TGTGCCAGTAGTATTCTTGGACAGGGTTGGGATGGCTACACCTTC. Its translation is CASSILGQGWDGYTF.